This section outlines one TCR beta chain sequence together with its context. Its antigen is unknown. This entry belongs to a study of monozygotic twins with inflammatory bowel disease (dated by TCRdb to the late 2010s). Background on the whole study: In total, 28 monozygotic twin pairs made up the full study: 19 Danish pairs, all IBD-discordant, plus nine German pairs, of which four were IBD-concordant and five were IBD-discordant. The search for disease-associated traits relied mainly on comparing IBD patients with their genetically identical healthy co-twins within discordant pairs. Each individual had, on average, about 151 000 unique TCRalpha sequences and 181 000 unique TCRbeta sequences available for analysis. General findings and caveats noted by the study authors: The analysis was unable to tell different T cell subtypes apart. Compared with healthy twins, IBD patients had fewer clonotypes in common with other individuals, a difference most pronounced in patients showing signs of disease activity. Background noise and inter-individual variability may have been introduced into the repertoires by the differing immunosuppressive treatments among patients. Repertoire similarity did not differ between concordant and discordant twins, which could be due to limited statistical power. No single strong signal or clonotype linked to IBD turned up in the results, so the idea that one exists was not supported. Measured by the inverse Simpson index, TCRbeta repertoire diversity was lower in IBD patients than in their healthy co-twins.

The library was produced with 5' RACE. For each TCR library, 3,500 to 4,500 ng of total RNA was used. For each sample, cDNA synthesis was carried out in eight separate reactions using SMARTScribe reverse transcriptase. During cDNA synthesis, template switching was used to introduce unique molecular identifiers that contained a 6-nucleotide sample barcode. TCRalpha and TCRbeta cDNA was amplified in two nested PCRs of 16 and 9 cycles, and bead purification was carried out after each PCR. Before amplification, the cDNA was treated with uracil DNA-glycosylase and purified using the QIAquick PCR purification kit. The second PCR added Illumina TruSeq-compatible adapters along with sample-specific barcodes. Library quality and concentration were checked on TapeStation and Qubit, and libraries were pooled at about 5 ng each. The pooled libraries were sequenced with 2 x 100 bp reads and custom sequencing primers on an Illumina HiSeq2500 single-index Rapid Run. Turning to the authors' computational methods: MiGEC version 1.2.6 was used for UMI-based consensus assembly to correct PCR and sequencing errors. MiXCR version 2.1.1 handled V(D)J alignment, clonotype assembly and CDR3 extraction. To normalise gene usage, clonotype sharing and MAIT/NKT TCR abundance, the top 1000, 10 000 and 20 000 clonotypes in each sample were analysed. After downsampling to 27 000 UMIs, diversity was calculated as the inverse Simpson index using the vegan R package. Paired Mann-Whitney U tests on discordant twin pairs were used, with Benjamini-Hochberg multiple-testing correction. After reprocessing by TCRdb, each CDR3 protein sequence is one entry, and no DNA is given. The V and J calls shown here were made by TCRdb, not taken from the authors' results. The data table for this sample lists approximately 150,000 distinct CDR3 sequences. The top ten constitute about 7.4% of the sample.

From each donor, an approximately 2.3 ml peripheral blood sample was collected into PAXgene tubes and kept at -80 degrees C. Without any T cell sorting, total RNA was extracted from whole blood using the PAXgene blood miRNA kit on an automated QIAcube. Peripheral blood from monozygotic twin pairs, either concordant or discordant for inflammatory bowel disease, underwent deep TCRalpha and TCRbeta repertoire profiling that used unique molecular barcoding. Smoking habits were recorded for all twin pairs, with individuals classified as current, former or never smokers. The CDR3, from cysteine to phenylalanine, totals 11 residues. No DNA sequence is on record. CDR1 SEHNR and CDR2 FQNEAQ were looked up in the germline V gene (reference sequence).

Recombination connected TRBV7-9 to TRBJ2-7. The sequence derives from a human donor with ulcerative colitis or Crohn's disease, or a healthy co-twin of an affected twin (not recorded which). The sequenced sample was blood. The CDR3 protein sequence reads: CASSSPDEQYF.